Following are 11 T cell receptor beta chains from one sample sequenced in a study of graft-versus-host responses after intestinal transplantation. These receptors have no identified antigens. The method was immunoSEQ multiplex PCR; TCRdb's version includes in-frame clones alone and lacks a portion of them. Of around 100,000 clones in the sample, about 92% were seen once. The sample in question was unstimulated CD4+ T cells sorted from spleen or lymph node cells, obtained before transplant. Source of these receptors: a human donor who was the organ donor for an intestinal transplant.

The gene calls are TRBV5-1 and TRBJ2-1; TRBD2 agrees at 9 bases. J lost 8 bases, V lost 2 bases, and 11 bases had no gene match. CDR1 is SGHRS and CDR2 is YFSETQ in the germline V gene. This CDR3 region has 16 residues. The CDR3 sequence: CASSLGSGSNKDEQFF. The CDR3 DNA sequence: TGCGCCAGCAGCTTAGGTAGCGGGAGTAATAAAGATGAGCAGTTCTTC.

The chain joins TRBV28 to TRBJ2-2; the D gene could be TRBD1 or TRBD2 (5 bases each). Germline V gene sequence: CDR1 MDHEN, CDR2 SYDVKM. V was clipped by 9 bases and J by 0 bases, with 14 bases between them. The CDR3 runs 15 residues. The CDR3 sequence: CASFGGVANTGELFF. The CDR3 DNA follows: TGTGCCAGTTTTGGGGGAGTAGCGAACACCGGGGAGCTGTTTTTT.

The genes are TRBV25-1 and TRBJ2-3, with D perhaps given as TRBD1 or TRBD2 (7 bases each). The germline gives CDR1 MGHDK, CDR2 SYGVNS. The CDR3 totals 17 residues. Trimming removed 5 bases at V and 2 bases at J, with 20 bases between. The CDR3: CASSPAGGGGPTDTQYF. The DNA for the CDR3 is TGTGCCAGCAGTCCGGCAGGGGGGGGTGGACCCACAGATACGCAGTATTTT.

The J gene is TRBJ1-2, the V gene TRBV28, with TRBD1 identical over 8 bases. This CDR3 has 14 amino acids. With 6 bases clipped from V and 1 base from J, the junction kept 4 bases outside the gene matches. From germline, CDR1 is MDHEN and CDR2 SYDVKM. The CDR3 is CASRRGQDNYGYTF. CDR3 sequence (DNA): TGTGCCAGCAGACGGGGACAGGATAACTATGGCTACACCTTC.

The CDR3 nucleotides are TGTGCCAGCAGCAGACAGGGGGAGACCCAGTACTTC. Its translation: CASSRQGETQYF. The chain combines TRBV5-4 with TRBJ2-5; TRBD1 agrees at 8 bases. Germline CDR1 SGHNT, CDR2 YYREEE (reference sequence). This CDR3 is 12 amino acids long. V lost 4 bases to trimming and J lost 5 bases; unmatched junction nucleotides: 1.

The chain recombines TRBV28 with TRBJ1-5; TRBD1 might be the D (6 bases). The CDR3 covers 14 residues. Germline values: CDR1 MDHEN, CDR2 SYDVKM. With 6 bases removed from V and 1 base from J, the gap between germline ends came to 10 bases. CDR3 in amino acids: CASSQGGSNQPQHF. The DNA for the CDR3 is TGTGCCAGCAGCCAAGGGGGAAGCAATCAGCCCCAGCATTTT. The variable domain in full, completed from reference TRBV28 and TRBJ1-5, reads DVKVTQSSRYLVKRTGEKVFLECVQDMDHENMFWYRQDPGLGLRLIYFSYDVKMKEKGDIPEGYSVSREKKERFSLILESASTNQTSMYLCASSQGGSNQPQHFGDGTRLSIL.

The genes are TRBV28 and TRBJ1-2, with D tentatively TRBD1 (6 bases). V was trimmed by 6 bases and J by 2 bases, leaving 13 bases between them. This CDR3 is built from 14 residues. Looked up from germline, CDR1 is MDHEN and CDR2 is SYDVKM. The CDR3 spells CASRTPGVNYGYTF. CDR3 DNA: TGTGCCAGCAGAACCCCAGGGGTAAACTATGGCTACACCTTC.

CDR3 coding DNA: TGCGCCAGCAGCTTGGGAAGGACTGAGGAAAAACTGTTTTTT. Its protein is CASSLGRTEEKLFF. V is TRBV5-1 and J is TRBJ1-4; D remains unclear. The germline V and J ends were trimmed by 0 bases and 8 bases, with 11 bases remaining between them. Germline V gives CDR1 SGHRS, CDR2 YFSETQ. This CDR3 region has 14 residues.

This sequence joins TRBV5-1 and TRBJ1-1; a possible D gene is TRBD1 (5 bases). Germline CDR1 and CDR2: SGHRS and YFSETQ. The CDR3 has 15 amino acids. V gave up 0 bases and J gave up 5 bases, with 14 bases separating them. The CDR3 region is CASSLGQGIGTEAFF. Here the CDR3 DNA reads TGCGCCAGCAGCTTGGGGCAGGGAATAGGGACTGAAGCTTTCTTT.

The V gene is TRBV19, the J gene TRBJ2-2, with 7 nucleotides matching TRBD2. The V gene end was trimmed by 0 bases and the J gene end by 6 bases; junction bases not matched to a gene: 4. CDR3 length: 15 amino acids. Germline V gives CDR1 LNHDA, CDR2 SQIVND (reference sequence). The CDR3 spells CASSIDPAGAGELFF. The CDR3 DNA reads TGTGCCAGTAGTATAGATCCGGCGGGGGCCGGGGAGCTGTTTTTT.

This clone was recorded only once. The rearrangement uses TRBV27 and TRBJ2-5; D assignment may be TRBD1 or TRBD2 (5 bases each). CDR3 length: 14 residues. CDR1 MNHEY and CDR2 SMNVEV come from the germline V gene (reference sequence). The V and J ends lost 3 bases and 6 bases respectively, with 14 bases between them. The CDR3 sequence: CASSFLGGRQTQYF. CDR3 DNA: TGTGCCAGCAGTTTTCTTGGGGGTAGACAGACCCAGTACTTC.